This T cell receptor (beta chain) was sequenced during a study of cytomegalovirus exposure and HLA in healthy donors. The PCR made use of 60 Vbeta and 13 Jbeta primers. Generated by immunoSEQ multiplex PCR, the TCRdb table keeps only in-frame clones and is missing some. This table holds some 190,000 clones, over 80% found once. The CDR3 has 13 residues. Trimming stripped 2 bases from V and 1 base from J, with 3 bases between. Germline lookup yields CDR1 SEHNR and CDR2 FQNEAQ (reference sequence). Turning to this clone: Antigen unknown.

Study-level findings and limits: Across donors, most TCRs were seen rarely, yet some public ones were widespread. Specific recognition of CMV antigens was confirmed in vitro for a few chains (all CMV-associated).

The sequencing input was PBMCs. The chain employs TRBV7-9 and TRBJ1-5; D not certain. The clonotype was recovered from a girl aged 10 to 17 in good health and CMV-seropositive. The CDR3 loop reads CASSLRSNQPQHF. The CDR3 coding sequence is TGTGCCAGCAGCTTACGGAGCAATCAGCCCCAGCATTTT.